These T cell receptor beta chains were read from a single sample in a study of T cell responses to AZD1222 COVID-19 vaccine. Libraries were prepared by immunoSEQ multiplex PCR; TCRdb keeps only in-frame clonotypes and omits some of them. The sample records some 150,000 clones, around 89% being singletons. Sequencing used peripheral blood, obtained on day 0 of AZD1222 vaccination. These receptors all come from an adult in good health. CDR3s include the opening cysteine and the closing phenylalanine or tryptophan. The D gene is left open where the match is weak. Size tells how often a clone was seen (once, few, many) or the class of an expanded clone, and some rows leave it out.

v_gene: TRBV23-1
len: 17
abundance: -
d_gene: -
j_gene: TRBJ1-2
CDR3nt: TGCGCCAGCAGTCAATCGTATGGAGGGACAACTAACTATGGCTACACCTTC
CDR3aa: CASSQSYGGTTNYGYTF

v_gene: TRBV29-1
len: 14
abundance: -
d_gene: TRBD2
j_gene: TRBJ2-1
CDR3nt: TGCAGCGGAAACGGGGGGGCGTCCTACAATGAGCAGTTCTTC
CDR3aa: CSGNGGASYNEQFF

v_gene: TRBV15
len: 14
abundance: -
d_gene: -
j_gene: TRBJ1-2
CDR3nt: TGTGCCACCAGCAGGGGCACACAAAACTATGGCTACACCTTC
CDR3aa: CATSRGTQNYGYTF

v_gene: TRBV18
len: 15
abundance: -
d_gene: -
j_gene: TRBJ2-5
CDR3nt: TGTGCCAGCTCACCGGGGCACACCATAAGAGAGACCCAGTACTTC
CDR3aa: CASSPGHTIRETQYF

v_gene: TRBV10-2
len: 15
abundance: -
d_gene: TRBD1
j_gene: TRBJ1-2
CDR3nt: TGCGCCAGCCAAATCAAACCGGGACAGGGTCCCGGCTACACCTTC
CDR3aa: CASQIKPGQGPGYTF

v_gene: TRBV7-2
len: 15
abundance: -
d_gene: TRBD1
j_gene: TRBJ1-2
CDR3nt: TGTGCCAGCAGCCACAGGGACAGCATGTTCTATGGCTACACCTTC
CDR3aa: CASSHRDSMFYGYTF

v_gene: TRBV5-1
len: 17
abundance: -
d_gene: TRBD1
j_gene: TRBJ1-2
CDR3nt: TGCGCCAGCAGCTCCCCGATAACAGGACAGGGGGCTAATGGCTACACCTTC
CDR3aa: CASSSPITGQGANGYTF

v_gene: TRBV5-1
len: 13
abundance: -
d_gene: -
j_gene: TRBJ2-3
CDR3nt: TGCGCCAGCAGCTTGGGAGGCACAGATACGCAGTATTTT
CDR3aa: CASSLGGTDTQYF

v_gene: TRBV12-3/TRBV12-4
len: 12
abundance: -
d_gene: -
j_gene: TRBJ2-7
CDR3nt: TGTGCCAGCAGTTTGAGTACCTACGAGCAGTACTTC
CDR3aa: CASSLSTYEQYF

v_gene: TRBV7-9
len: 15
abundance: -
d_gene: -
j_gene: TRBJ1-1
CDR3nt: TGTGCCAGCAGCCTCGCCGGGACGCTGAACACTGAAGCTTTCTTT
CDR3aa: CASSLAGTLNTEAFF

v_gene: TRBV19
len: 13
abundance: -
d_gene: TRBD2
j_gene: TRBJ2-5
CDR3nt: TGTGCCAGCGGGACTAGCGGGGCCGGGACCCAGTACTTC
CDR3aa: CASGTSGAGTQYF

v_gene: TRBV9
len: 15
abundance: -
d_gene: -
j_gene: TRBJ1-4
CDR3nt: TGTGCCAGCAGCGCCGTACAGGGTCCTAATGAAAAACTGTTTTTT
CDR3aa: CASSAVQGPNEKLFF

v_gene: TRBV7-3
len: 13
abundance: few
d_gene: -
j_gene: TRBJ1-1
CDR3nt: TGTGCCAGCAGCTTAAGACAGAACACTGAAGCTTTCTTT
CDR3aa: CASSLRQNTEAFF

v_gene: TRBV6-5
len: 13
abundance: -
d_gene: -
j_gene: TRBJ2-7
CDR3nt: TGTGCCAGCGGGTTCCAGCGCCCCTACGAGCAGTACTTC
CDR3aa: CASGFQRPYEQYF